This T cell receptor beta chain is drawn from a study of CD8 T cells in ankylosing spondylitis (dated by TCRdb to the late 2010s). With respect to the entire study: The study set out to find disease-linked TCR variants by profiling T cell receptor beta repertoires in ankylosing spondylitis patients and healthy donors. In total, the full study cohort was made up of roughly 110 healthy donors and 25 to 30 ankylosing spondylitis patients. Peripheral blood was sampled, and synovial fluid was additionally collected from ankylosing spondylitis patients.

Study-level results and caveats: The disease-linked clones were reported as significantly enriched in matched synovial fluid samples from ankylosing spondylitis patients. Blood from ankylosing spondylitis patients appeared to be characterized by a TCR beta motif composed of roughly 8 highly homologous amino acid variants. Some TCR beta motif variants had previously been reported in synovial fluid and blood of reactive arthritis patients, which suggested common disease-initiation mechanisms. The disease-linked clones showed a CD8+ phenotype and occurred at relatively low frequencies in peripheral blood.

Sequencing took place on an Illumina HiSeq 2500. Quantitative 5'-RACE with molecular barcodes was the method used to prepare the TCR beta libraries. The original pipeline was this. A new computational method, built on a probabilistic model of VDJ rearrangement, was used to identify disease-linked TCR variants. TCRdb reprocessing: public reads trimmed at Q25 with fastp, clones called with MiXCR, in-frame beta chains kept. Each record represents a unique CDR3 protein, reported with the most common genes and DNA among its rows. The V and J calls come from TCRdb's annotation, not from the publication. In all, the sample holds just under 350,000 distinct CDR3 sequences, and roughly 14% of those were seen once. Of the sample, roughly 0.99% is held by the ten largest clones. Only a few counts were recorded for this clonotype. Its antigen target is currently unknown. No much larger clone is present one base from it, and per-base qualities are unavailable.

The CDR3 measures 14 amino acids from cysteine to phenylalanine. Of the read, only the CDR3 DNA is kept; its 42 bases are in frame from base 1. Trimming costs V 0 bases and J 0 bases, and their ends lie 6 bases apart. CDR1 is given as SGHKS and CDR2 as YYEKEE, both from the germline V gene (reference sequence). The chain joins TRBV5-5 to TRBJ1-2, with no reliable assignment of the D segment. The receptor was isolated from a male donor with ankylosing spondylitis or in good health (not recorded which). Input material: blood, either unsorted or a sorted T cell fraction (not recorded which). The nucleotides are TGTGCCAGCAGCTTGGATCAGGCTAACTATGGCTACACCTTC. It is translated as CASSLDQANYGYTF.